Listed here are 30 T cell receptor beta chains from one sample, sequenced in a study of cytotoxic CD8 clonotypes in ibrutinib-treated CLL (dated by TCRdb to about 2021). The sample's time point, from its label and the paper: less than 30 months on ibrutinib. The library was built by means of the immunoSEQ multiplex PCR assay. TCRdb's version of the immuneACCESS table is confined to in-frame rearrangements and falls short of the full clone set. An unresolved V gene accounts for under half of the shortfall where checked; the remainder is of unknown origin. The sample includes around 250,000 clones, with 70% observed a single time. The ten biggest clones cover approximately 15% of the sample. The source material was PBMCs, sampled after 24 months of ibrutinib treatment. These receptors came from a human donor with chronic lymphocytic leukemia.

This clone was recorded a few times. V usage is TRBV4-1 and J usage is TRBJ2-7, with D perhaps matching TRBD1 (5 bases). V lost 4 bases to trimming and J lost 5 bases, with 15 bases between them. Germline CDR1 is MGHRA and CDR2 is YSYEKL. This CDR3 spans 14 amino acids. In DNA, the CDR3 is TGCGCCAGCAGCCCAGGGCCCCTCCGGGACGAGCAGTACTTC. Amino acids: CASSPGPLRDEQYF.

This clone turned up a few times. Here the CDR3 DNA reads TGTGCCAGCAGCCAAGATAGAACAGACAACTATGGCTACACCTTC. It specifies CASSQDRTDNYGYTF. V usage is TRBV4-2 and J usage is TRBJ1-2; unclear D gene. V dropped 0 bases and J dropped 2 bases, with 10 bases sitting between them. The CDR3 totals 15 residues. Germline CDR1 is LGHNA and CDR2 is YNFKEQ.

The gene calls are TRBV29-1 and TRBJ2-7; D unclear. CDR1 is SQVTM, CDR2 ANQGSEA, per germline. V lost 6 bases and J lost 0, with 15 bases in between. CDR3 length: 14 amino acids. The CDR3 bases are TGCAGCGTCCAGCAGCAAATGAGCTCCTACGAGCAGTACTTC. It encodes CSVQQQMSSYEQYF.

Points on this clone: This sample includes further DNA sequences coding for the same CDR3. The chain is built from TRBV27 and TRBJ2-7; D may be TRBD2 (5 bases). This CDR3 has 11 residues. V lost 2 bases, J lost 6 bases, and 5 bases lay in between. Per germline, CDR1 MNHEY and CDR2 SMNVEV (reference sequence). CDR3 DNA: TGTGCCAGCAGTTTAGCGGGCGAGCAGTACTTC. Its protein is CASSLAGEQYF.

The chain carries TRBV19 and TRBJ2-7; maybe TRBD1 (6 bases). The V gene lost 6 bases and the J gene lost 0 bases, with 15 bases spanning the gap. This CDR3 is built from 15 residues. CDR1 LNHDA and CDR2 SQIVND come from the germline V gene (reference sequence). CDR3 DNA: TGTGCCAGTAGCGCCGCAGGGGCGGGCTCCTACGAGCAGTACTTC. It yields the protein CASSAAGAGSYEQYF.

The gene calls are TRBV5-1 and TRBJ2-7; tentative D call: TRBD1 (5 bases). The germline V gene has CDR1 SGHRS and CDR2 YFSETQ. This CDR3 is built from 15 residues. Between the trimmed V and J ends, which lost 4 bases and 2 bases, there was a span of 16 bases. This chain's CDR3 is CASSRSETVTYEQYF. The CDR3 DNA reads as TGCGCCAGCAGCCGGTCCGAGACAGTGACCTACGAGCAGTACTTC.

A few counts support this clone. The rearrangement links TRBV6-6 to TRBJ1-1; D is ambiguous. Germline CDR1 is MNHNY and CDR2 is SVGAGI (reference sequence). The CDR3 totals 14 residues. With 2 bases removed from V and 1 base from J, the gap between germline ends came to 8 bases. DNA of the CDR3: TGTGCCAGCAGTTACGGCCGGAGGAACACTGAAGCTTTCTTT. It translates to CASSYGRRNTEAFF.

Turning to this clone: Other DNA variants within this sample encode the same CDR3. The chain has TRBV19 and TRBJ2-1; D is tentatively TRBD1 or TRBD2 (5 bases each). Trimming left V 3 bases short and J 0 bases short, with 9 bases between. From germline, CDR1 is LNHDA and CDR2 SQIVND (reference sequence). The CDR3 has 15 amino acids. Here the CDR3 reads CASSIEGSSYNEQFF. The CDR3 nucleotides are TGTGCCAGTAGTATTGAGGGGAGCTCCTACAATGAGCAGTTCTTC.

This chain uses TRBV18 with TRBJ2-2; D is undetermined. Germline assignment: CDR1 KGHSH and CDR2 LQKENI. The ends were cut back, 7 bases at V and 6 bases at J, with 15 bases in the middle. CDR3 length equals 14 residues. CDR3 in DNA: TGTGCCAGCTTCGCGCAAGGGTCGGCCGGGGAGCTGTTTTTT. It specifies CASFAQGSAGELFF.

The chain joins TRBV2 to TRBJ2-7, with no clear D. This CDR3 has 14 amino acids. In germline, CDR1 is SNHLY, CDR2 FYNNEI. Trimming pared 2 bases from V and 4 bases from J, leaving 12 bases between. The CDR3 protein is CASSENPGKYEQYF. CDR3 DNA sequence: TGTGCCAGCAGTGAAAACCCTGGGAAATACGAGCAGTACTTC.

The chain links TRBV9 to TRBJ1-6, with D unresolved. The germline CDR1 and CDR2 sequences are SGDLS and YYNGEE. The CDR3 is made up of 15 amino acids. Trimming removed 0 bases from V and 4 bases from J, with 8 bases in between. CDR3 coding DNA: TGTGCCAGCAGCGTAGGGGAAACTTATAATTCACCCCTCCACTTT. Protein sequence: CASSVGETYNSPLHF. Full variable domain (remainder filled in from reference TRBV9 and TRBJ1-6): DSGVTQTPKHLITATGQRVTLRCSPRSGDLSVYWYQQSLDQGLQFLIQYYNGEERAKGNILERFSAQQFPDLHSELNLSSLELGDSALYFCASSVGETYNSPLHFGNGTRLTVT.

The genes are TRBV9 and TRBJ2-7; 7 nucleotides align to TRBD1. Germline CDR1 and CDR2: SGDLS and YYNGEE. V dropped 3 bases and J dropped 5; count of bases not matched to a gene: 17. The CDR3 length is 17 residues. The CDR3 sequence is CASSAGQADLGLDEQYF. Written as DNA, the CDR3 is TGTGCCAGCAGCGCTGGACAGGCAGACTTGGGCTTGGACGAGCAGTACTTC.

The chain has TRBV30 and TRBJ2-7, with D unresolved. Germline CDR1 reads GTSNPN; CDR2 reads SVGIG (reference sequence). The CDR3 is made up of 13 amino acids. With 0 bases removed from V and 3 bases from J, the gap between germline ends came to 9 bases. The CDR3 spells CAWSVGNLYEQYF. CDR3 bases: TGTGCCTGGAGTGTAGGTAACCTCTACGAGCAGTACTTC.

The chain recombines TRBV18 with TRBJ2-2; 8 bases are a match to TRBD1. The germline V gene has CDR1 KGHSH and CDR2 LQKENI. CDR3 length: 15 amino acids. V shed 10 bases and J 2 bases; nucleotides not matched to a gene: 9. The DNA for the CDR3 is TGTGCCACCCTAACCGGGACAGGCAACACCGGGGAGCTGTTTTTT. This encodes CATLTGTGNTGELFF.

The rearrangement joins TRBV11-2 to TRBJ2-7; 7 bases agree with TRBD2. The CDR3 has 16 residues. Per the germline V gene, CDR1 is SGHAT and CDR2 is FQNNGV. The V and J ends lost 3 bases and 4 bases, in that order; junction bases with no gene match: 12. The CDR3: CASSFPVRERVYEQYF. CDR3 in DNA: TGTGCCAGCAGCTTCCCGGTGCGGGAGAGGGTATACGAGCAGTACTTC.

The CDR3 coding sequence is TGCGCCAGCAGTCAGGACACGAGCTCCTACAATGAGCAGTTCTTC. Encoded protein: CASSQDTSSYNEQFF. The chain recombines TRBV4-1 with TRBJ2-1; D may be TRBD1 (5 bases). Germline V CDR1 and CDR2: MGHRA, YSYEKL. The V end was cut by 6 bases, the J end by 0 bases, with 12 bases between. The CDR3 is 15 amino acids.

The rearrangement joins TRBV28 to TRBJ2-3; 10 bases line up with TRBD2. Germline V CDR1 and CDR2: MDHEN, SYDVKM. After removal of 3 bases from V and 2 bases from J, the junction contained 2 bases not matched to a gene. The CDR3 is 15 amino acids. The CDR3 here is CASSFLAGDTDTQYF. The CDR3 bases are TGTGCCAGCAGTTTCCTAGCGGGGGACACAGATACGCAGTATTTT. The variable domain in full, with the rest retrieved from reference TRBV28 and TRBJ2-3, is DVKVTQSSRYLVKRTGEKVFLECVQDMDHENMFWYRQDPGLGLRLIYFSYDVKMKEKGDIPEGYSVSREKKERFSLILESASTNQTSMYLCASSFLAGDTDTQYFGPGTRLTVL.

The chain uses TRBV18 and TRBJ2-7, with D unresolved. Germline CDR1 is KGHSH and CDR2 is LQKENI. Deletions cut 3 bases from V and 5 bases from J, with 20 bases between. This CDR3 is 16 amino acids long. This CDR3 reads CASSPPDRPPPDEQYF. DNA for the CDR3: TGTGCCAGCTCACCCCCGGACCGACCCCCGCCGGACGAGCAGTACTTC.

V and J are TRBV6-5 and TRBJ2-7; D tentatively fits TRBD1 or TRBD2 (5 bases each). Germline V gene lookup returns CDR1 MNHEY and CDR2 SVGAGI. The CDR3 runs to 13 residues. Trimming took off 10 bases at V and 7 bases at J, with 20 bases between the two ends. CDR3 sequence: CATESGQRREQYF. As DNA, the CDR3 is TGTGCCACGGAGTCAGGGCAGAGGAGGGAGCAGTACTTC.

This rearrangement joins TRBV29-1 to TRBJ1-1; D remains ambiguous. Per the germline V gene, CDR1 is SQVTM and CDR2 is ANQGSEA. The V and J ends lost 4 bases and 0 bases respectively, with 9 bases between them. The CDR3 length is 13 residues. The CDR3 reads CSVVGPMNTEAFF. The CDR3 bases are TGCAGCGTTGTTGGCCCCATGAACACTGAAGCTTTCTTT. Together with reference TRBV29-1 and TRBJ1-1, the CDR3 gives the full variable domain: SAVISQKPSRDICQRGTSLTIQCQVDSQVTMMFWYRQQPGQSLTLIATANQGSEATYESGFVIDKFPISRPNLTFSTLTVSNMSPEDSSIYLCSVVGPMNTEAFFGQGTRLTVV.

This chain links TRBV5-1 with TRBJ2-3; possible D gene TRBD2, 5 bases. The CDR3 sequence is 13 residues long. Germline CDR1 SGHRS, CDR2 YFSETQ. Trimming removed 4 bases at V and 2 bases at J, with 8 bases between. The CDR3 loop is CASSDYSTDTQYF. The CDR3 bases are TGCGCCAGCAGCGACTATTCCACAGATACGCAGTATTTT. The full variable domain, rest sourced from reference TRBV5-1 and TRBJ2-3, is KAGVTQTPRYLIKTRGQQVTLSCSPISGHRSVSWYQQTPGQGLQFLFEYFSETQRNKGNFPGRFSGRQFSNSRSEMNVSTLELGDSALYLCASSDYSTDTQYFGPGTRLTVL.

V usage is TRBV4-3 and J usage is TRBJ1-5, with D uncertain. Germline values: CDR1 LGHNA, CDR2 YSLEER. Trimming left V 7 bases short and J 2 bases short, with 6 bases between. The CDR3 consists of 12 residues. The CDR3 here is CASKPRNQPQHF. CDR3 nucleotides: TGCGCCAGCAAGCCTCGCAATCAGCCCCAGCATTTT.

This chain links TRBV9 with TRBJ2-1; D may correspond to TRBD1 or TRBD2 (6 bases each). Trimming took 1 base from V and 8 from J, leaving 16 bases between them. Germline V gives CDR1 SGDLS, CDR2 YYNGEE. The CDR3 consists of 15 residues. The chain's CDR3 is CASSVSSPGGHEQFF. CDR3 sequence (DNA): TGTGCCAGCAGCGTATCCTCACCCGGGGGCCATGAGCAGTTCTTC.

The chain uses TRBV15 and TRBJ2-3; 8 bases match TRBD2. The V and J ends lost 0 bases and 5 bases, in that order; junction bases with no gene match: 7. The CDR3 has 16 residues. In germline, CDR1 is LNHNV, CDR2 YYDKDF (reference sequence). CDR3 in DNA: TGTGCCACCAGCAGAGAAAAGCGGGAGATGGTAGATACGCAGTATTTT. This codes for CATSREKREMVDTQYF.

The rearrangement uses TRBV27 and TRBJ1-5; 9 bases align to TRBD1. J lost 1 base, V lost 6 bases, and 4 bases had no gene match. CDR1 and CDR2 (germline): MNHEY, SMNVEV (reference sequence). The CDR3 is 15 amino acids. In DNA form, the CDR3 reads TGTGCCAGCAGACAGGGGGCGCAAAGCAATCAGCCCCAGCATTTT. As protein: CASRQGAQSNQPQHF.

In nucleotides, the CDR3 is TGCGCCAGCAGCGGAAGGGGACAGGGGAACACTGAAGCTTTCTTT. Translation: CASSGRGQGNTEAFF. This chain links TRBV5-1 with TRBJ1-1; 9 bases fit TRBD1. CDR3 length equals 15 residues. V was clipped by 4 bases and J by 1 base; unmatched bases: 5. Germline CDR1 reads SGHRS; CDR2 reads YFSETQ. The variable domain in full, with the rest retrieved from reference TRBV5-1 and TRBJ1-1, is KAGVTQTPRYLIKTRGQQVTLSCSPISGHRSVSWYQQTPGQGLQFLFEYFSETQRNKGNFPGRFSGRQFSNSRSEMNVSTLELGDSALYLCASSGRGQGNTEAFFGQGTRLTVV.

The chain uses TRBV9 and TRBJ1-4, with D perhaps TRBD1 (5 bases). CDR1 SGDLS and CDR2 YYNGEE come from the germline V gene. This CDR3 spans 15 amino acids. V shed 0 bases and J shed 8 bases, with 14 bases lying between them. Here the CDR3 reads CASSVEGNPREKLFF. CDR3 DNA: TGTGCCAGCAGCGTAGAGGGGAATCCGAGGGAAAAACTGTTTTTT.

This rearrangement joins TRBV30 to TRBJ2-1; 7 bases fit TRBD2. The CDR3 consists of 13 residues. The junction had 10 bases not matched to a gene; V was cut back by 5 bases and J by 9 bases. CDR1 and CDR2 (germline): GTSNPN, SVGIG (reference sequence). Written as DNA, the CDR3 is TGTGCCTGGGGTACGGAAGCGGGATTTGAGCAGTTCTTC. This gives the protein CAWGTEAGFEQFF.

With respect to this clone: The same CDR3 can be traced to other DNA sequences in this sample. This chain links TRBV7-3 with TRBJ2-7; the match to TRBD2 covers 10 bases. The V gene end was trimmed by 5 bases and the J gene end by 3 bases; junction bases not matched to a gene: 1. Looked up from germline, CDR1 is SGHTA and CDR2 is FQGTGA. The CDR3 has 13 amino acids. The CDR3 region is CASSRTSGYEQYF. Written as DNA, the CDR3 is TGTGCCAGCAGCCGGACTAGCGGCTACGAGCAGTACTTC. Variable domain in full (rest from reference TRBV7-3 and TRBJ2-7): GAGVSQTPSNKVTEKGKYVELRCDPISGHTALYWYRQSLGQGPEFLIYFQGTGAADDSGLPNDRFFAVRPEGSVSTLKIQRTERGDSAVYLCASSRTSGYEQYFGPGTRLTVT.

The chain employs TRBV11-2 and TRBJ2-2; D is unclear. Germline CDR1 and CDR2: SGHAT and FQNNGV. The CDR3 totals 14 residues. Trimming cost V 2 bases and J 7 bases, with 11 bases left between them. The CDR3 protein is CASSLTLVYGELFF. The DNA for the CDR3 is TGTGCCAGCAGCTTAACTCTAGTGTACGGGGAGCTGTTTTTT. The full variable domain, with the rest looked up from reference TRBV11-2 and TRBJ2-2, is EAGVAQSPRYKIIEKRQSVAFWCNPISGHATLYWYQQILGQGPKLLIQFQNNGVVDDSQLPKDRFSAERLKGVDSTLKIQPAKLEDSAVYLCASSLTLVYGELFFGEGSRLTVL.